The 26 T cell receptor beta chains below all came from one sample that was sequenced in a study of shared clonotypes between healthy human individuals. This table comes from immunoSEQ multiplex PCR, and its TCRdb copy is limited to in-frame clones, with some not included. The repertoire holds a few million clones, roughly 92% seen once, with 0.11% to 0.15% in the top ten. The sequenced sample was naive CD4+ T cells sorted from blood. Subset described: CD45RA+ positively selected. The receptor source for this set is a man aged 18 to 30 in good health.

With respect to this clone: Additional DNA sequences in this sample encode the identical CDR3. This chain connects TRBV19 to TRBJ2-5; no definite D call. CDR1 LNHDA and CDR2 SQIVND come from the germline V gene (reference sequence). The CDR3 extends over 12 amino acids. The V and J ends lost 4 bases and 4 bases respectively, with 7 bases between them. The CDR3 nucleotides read TGTGCCAGTAGTAGGAGAGGAGAGACCCAGTACTTC. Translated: CASSRRGETQYF.

CDR3 sequence: CASSQRTENEKLFF. CDR3 DNA: TGCGCCAGCAGCCAAAGGACAGAAAATGAAAAACTGTTTTTT. The chain is built from TRBV4-3 and TRBJ1-4; D is possibly TRBD1 (6 bases). Germline assignment: CDR1 LGHNA and CDR2 YSLEER. The CDR3 totals 14 residues. V lost 2 bases to trimming and J lost 5 bases, with 9 bases between them.

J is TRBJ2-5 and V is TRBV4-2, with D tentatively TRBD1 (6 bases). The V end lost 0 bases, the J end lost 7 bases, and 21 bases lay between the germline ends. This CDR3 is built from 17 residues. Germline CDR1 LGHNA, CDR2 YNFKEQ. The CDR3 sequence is CASSQEAGGESPGTQYF. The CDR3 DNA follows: TGTGCCAGCAGCCAAGAGGCTGGGGGCGAATCCCCAGGGACCCAGTACTTC.

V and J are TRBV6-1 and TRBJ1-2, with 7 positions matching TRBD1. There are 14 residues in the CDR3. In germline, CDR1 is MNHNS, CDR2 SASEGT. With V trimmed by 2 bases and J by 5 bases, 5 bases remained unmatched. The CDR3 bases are TGTGCCAGCAGTGAAAGTTCAGGGGGGTATGGCTACACCTTC. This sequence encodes CASSESSGGYGYTF.

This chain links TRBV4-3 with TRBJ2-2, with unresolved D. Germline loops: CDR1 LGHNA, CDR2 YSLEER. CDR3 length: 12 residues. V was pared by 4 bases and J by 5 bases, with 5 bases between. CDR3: CASSPETGELFF. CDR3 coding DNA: TGCGCCAGCAGCCCGGAGACCGGGGAGCTGTTTTTT.

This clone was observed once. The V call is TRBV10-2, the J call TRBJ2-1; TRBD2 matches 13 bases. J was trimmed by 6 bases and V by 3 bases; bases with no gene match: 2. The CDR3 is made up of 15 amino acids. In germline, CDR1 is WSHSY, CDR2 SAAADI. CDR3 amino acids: CASSDRTSGGNEQFF. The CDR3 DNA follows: TGCGCCAGCAGTGACCGGACTAGCGGGGGCAATGAGCAGTTCTTC.

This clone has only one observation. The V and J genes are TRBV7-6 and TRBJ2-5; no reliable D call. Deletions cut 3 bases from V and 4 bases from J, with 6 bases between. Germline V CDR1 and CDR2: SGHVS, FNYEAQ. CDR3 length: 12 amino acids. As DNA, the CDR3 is TGTGCCAGCAGCTTTTTACCAGAGACCCAGTACTTC. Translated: CASSFLPETQYF.

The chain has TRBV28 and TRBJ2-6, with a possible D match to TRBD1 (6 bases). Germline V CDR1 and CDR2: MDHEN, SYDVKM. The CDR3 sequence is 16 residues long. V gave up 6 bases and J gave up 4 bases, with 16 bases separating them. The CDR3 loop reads CASSLGGRAGANVLTF. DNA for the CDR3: TGTGCCAGCAGCCTAGGGGGTAGAGCCGGGGCCAACGTCCTGACTTTC.

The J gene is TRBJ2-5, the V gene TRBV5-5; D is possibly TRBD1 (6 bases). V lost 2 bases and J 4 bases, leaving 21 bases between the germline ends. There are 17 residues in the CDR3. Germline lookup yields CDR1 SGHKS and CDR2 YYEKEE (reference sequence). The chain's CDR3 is CASSLSMLGGAVETQYF. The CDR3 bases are TGTGCCAGCAGCTTATCGATGCTAGGGGGAGCGGTAGAGACCCAGTACTTC. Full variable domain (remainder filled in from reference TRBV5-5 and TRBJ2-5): DAGVTQSPTHLIKTRGQQVTLRCSPISGHKSVSWYQQVLGQGPQFIFQYYEKEERGRGNFPDRFSARQFPNYSSELNVNALLLGDSALYLCASSLSMLGGAVETQYFGPGTRLLVL.

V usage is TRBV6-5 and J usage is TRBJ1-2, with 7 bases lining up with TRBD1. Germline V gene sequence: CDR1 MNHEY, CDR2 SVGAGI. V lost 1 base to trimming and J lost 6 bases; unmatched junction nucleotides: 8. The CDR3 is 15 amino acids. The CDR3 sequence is CASSYWLGQGDGYTF. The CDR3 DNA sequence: TGTGCCAGCAGTTACTGGCTGGGGCAGGGGGATGGCTACACCTTC.

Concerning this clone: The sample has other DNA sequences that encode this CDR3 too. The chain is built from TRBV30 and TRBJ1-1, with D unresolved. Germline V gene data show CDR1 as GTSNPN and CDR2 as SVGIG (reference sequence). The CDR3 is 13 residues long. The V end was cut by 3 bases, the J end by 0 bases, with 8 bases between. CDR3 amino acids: CAWRSGLNTEAFF. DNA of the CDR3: TGTGCCTGGAGGAGCGGATTGAACACTGAAGCTTTCTTT.

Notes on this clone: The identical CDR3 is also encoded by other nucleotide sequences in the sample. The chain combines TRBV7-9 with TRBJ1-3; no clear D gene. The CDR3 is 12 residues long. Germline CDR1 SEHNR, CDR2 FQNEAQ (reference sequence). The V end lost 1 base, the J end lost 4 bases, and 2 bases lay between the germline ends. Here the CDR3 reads CASSLEGNTIYF. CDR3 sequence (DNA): TGTGCCAGCAGCTTAGAGGGAAACACCATATATTTT.

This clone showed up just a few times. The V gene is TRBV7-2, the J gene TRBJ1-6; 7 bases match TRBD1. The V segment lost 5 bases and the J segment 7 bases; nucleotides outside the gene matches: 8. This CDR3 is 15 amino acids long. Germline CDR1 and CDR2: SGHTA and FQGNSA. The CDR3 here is CASSERDSKNSPLHF. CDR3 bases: TGTGCCAGCAGCGAACGGGACAGCAAAAATTCACCCCTCCACTTT.

The CDR3 coding sequence is TGTGCCAGCAGTAACCTAGCGTTCACAAGCCAAAACGAGCAGTACTTC. Translating gives CASSNLAFTSQNEQYF. This rearrangement joins TRBV28 to TRBJ2-7; a possible D gene is TRBD2 (6 bases). CDR3 length equals 16 residues. V lost 5 bases to trimming and J lost 5 bases, with 22 bases between them. Per the germline V gene, CDR1 is MDHEN and CDR2 is SYDVKM.

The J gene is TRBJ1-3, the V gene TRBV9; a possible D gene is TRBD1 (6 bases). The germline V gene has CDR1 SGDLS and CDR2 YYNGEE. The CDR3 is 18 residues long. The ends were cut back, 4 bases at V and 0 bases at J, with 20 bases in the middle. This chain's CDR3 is CASSSGHTGGISGNTIYF. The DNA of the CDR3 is TGTGCCAGCAGCTCTGGACACACGGGGGGCATCTCTGGAAACACCATATATTTT.

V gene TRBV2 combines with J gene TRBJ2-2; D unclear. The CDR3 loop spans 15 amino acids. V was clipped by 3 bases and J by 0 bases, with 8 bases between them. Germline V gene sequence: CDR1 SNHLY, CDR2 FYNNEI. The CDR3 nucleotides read TGTGCCAGCAGTGAGGAAACAACGAACACCGGGGAGCTGTTTTTT. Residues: CASSEETTNTGELFF. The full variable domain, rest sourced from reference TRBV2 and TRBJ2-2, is EPEVTQTPSHQVTQMGQEVILRCVPISNHLYFYWYRQILGQKVEFLVSFYNNEISEKSEIFDDQFSVERPDGSNFTLKIRSTKLEDSAMYFCASSEETTNTGELFFGEGSRLTVL.

This chain's CDR3 is CSASGNYEQYF. As DNA, the CDR3 is TGCAGTGCTAGCGGGAACTACGAGCAGTACTTC. The chain has TRBV20-1 and TRBJ2-7; maybe TRBD2 (5 bases). V dropped 3 bases and J dropped 3 bases, with 6 bases sitting between them. CDR1 and CDR2 (germline): DFQATT, SNEGSKA (reference sequence). The CDR3 length is 11 residues.

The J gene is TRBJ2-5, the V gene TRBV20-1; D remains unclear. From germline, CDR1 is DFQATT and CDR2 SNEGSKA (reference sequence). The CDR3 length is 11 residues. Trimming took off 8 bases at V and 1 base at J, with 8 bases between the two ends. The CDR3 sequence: CSLTSQETQYF. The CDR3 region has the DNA TGCAGTCTAACATCCCAAGAGACCCAGTACTTC.

The CDR3 sequence: CASSRGGGPETQYF. CDR3 in DNA: TGTGCCAGCAGCCGGGGGGGCGGCCCAGAGACCCAGTACTTC. J is TRBJ2-5 and V is TRBV7-2; 8 positions agree with TRBD2. Trimming took 5 bases from V and 4 from J; bases not matched to a gene: 6. The CDR3 runs to 14 residues. Germline-derived CDR1 and CDR2 are SGHTA and FQGNSA.

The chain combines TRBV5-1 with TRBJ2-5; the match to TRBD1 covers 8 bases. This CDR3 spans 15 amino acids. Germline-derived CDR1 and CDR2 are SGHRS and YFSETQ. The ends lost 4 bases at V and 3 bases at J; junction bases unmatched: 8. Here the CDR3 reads CASSGGTGLEETQYF. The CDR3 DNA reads TGCGCCAGCAGCGGGGGGACAGGCCTAGAAGAGACCCAGTACTTC.

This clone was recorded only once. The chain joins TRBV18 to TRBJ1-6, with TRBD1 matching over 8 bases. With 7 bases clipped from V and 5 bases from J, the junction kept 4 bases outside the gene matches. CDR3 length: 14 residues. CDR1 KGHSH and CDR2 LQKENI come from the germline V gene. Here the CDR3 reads CASYKDRDNSPLHF. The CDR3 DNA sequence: TGTGCCAGCTATAAGGACAGGGATAATTCACCCCTCCACTTT. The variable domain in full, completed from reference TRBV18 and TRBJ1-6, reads NAGVMQNPRHLVRRRGQEARLRCSPMKGHSHVYWYRQLPEEGLKFMVYLQKENIIDESGMPKERFSAEFPKEGPSILRIQQVVRGDSAAYFCASYKDRDNSPLHFGNGTRLTVT.

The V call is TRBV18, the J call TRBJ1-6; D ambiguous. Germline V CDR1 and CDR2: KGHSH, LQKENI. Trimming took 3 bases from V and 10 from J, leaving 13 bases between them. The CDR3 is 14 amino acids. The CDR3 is CASSPDLTRSPLHF. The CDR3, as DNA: TGTGCCAGCTCACCGGACCTAACTCGGTCACCCCTCCACTTT. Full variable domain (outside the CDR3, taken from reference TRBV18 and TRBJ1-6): NAGVMQNPRHLVRRRGQEARLRCSPMKGHSHVYWYRQLPEEGLKFMVYLQKENIIDESGMPKERFSAEFPKEGPSILRIQQVVRGDSAAYFCASSPDLTRSPLHFGNGTRLTVT.

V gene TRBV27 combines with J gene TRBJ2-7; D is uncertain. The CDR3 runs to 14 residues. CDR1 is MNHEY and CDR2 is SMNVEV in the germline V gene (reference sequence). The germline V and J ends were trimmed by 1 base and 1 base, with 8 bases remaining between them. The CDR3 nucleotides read TGTGCCAGCAGTTTATATGGCAGATCCTACGAGCAGTACTTC. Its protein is CASSLYGRSYEQYF.

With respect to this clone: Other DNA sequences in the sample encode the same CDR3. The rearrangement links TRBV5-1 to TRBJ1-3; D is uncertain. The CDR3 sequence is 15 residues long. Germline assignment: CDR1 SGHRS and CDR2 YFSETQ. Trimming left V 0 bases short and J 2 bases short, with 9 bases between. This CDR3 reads CASSLAEGAGNTIYF. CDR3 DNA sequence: TGCGCCAGCAGCTTGGCGGAAGGAGCTGGAAACACCATATATTTT.

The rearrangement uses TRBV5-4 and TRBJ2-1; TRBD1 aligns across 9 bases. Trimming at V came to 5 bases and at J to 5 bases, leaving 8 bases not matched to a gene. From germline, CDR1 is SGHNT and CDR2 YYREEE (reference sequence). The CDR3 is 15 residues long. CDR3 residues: CASSWDRVRNNEQFF. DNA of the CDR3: TGTGCCAGCAGTTGGGACAGGGTCAGGAACAATGAGCAGTTCTTC. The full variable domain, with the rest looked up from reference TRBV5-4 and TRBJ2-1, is ETGVTQSPTHLIKTRGQQVTLRCSSQSGHNTVSWYQQALGQGPQFIFQYYREEENGRGNFPPRFSGLQFPNYSSELNVNALELDDSALYLCASSWDRVRNNEQFFGPGTRLTVL.

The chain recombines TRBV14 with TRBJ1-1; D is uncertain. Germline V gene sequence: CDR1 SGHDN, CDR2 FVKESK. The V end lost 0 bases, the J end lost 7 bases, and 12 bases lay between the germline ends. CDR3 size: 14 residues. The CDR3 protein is CASSQDLRAREAFF. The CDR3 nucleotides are TGTGCCAGCAGCCAAGATCTTAGGGCCCGTGAAGCTTTCTTT.